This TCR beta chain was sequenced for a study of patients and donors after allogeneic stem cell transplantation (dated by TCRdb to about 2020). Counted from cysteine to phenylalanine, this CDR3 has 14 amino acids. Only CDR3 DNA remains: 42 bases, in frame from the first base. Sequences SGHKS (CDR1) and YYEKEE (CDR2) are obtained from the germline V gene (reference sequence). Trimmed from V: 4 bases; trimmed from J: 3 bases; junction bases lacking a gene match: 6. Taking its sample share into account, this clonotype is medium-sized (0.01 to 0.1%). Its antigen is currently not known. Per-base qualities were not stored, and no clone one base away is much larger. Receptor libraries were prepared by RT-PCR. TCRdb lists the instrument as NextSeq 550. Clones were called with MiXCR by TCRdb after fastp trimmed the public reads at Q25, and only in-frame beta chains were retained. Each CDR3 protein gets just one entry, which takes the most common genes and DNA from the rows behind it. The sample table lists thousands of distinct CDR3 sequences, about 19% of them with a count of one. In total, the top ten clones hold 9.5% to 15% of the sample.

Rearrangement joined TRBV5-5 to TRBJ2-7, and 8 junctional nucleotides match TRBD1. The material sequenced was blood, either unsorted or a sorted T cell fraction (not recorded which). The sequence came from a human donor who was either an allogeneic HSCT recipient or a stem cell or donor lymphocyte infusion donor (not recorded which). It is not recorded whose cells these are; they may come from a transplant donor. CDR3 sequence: CASSLDGQGYEQYF. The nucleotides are TGTGCCAGCAGCCTCGACGGACAGGGCTACGAGCAGTACTTC.